These 23 T cell receptor beta chains originate from one sample sequenced in a study of early T cells in non-severe SARS-CoV-2 infection. TCRdb redid the calling of the 5' RACE reads with MiXCR, one entry per CDR3 protein. The sample yields roughly 70,000 distinct CDR3 sequences, approximately 13% seen once. Input material: whole blood. Receptor source: an adult who was a healthcare worker with PCR-confirmed SARS-CoV-2 infection or an uninfected control (not recorded which).

The chain recombines TRBV10-3 with TRBJ2-7; 10 bases match TRBD1. The CDR3 has 18 residues. Losses at the gene ends were 3 bases for V and 1 base for J; bases not matched to a gene: 12. Germline V gives CDR1 ENHRY, CDR2 SYGVKD. CDR3 sequence reads: CAISDHAGMDRGSYEQYF. DNA for the CDR3: TGTGCCATCAGTGATCACGCGGGGATGGACAGGGGGTCCTACGAGCAGTACTTC.

This clonotype showed up just a few times. The genes are TRBV7-8 and TRBJ2-1; D is possibly TRBD2 (7 bases). Germline loops: CDR1 SGHVS, CDR2 FQNEAQ. CDR3 length: 13 amino acids. V was cut by 5 bases and J by 9 bases, with 14 bases left in between. CDR3 coding DNA: TGTGCCAGCAGCCCCCGCGGGGGCGTTGAGCAGTTCTTC. It specifies CASSPRGGVEQFF.

This clonotype was counted many times. The rearrangement uses TRBV12-5 and TRBJ1-6, with a tentative D call TRBD1 (6 bases). The V gene lost 7 bases and the J gene lost 10 bases, with 29 bases spanning the gap. This CDR3 is 18 amino acids long. Germline assignment: CDR1 LGHNT and CDR2 FRNRAP. The CDR3 DNA sequence: TGTGCTAGTGCCCCGCGGGACACAGACATAGCCGAGAGGTCACCCCTCCACTTT. Translating it yields CASAPRDTDIAERSPLHF. Full variable domain (outside the CDR3, taken from reference TRBV12-5 and TRBJ1-6): DARVTQTPRHKVTEMGQEVTMRCQPILGHNTVFWYRQTMMQGLELLAYFRNRAPLDDSGMPKDRFSAEMPDATLATLKIQPSEPRDSAVYFCASAPRDTDIAERSPLHFGNGTRLTVT.

This clonotype was recorded a few times. This CDR3 reads CASSFGPNPETQYF. Written as DNA, the CDR3 is TGCGCCAGCAGCTTTGGGCCAAACCCAGAGACCCAGTACTTC. The rearrangement links TRBV5-1 to TRBJ2-5; D gene uncertain. The germline V and J ends were trimmed by 2 bases and 4 bases, with 12 bases remaining between them. Germline assignment: CDR1 SGHRS and CDR2 YFSETQ. The CDR3 spans 14 residues.

This clonotype was picked up one time. This sequence joins TRBV4-3 and TRBJ2-3; D gene ambiguous. V lost 3 bases to trimming and J lost 8 bases, with 15 bases between them. Germline V CDR1 and CDR2: LGHNA, YSLEER. This CDR3 has 14 residues. The CDR3 bases are TGCGCCAGCAGCCAGGCTTCCCTCGGCGGTACGCAGTATTTT. Its protein is CASSQASLGGTQYF.

The chain is built from TRBV6-1 and TRBJ2-1; 10 positions match TRBD2. The CDR3 is made up of 17 amino acids. Per the germline V gene, CDR1 is MNHNS and CDR2 is SASEGT. The V segment lost 5 bases and the J segment 7 bases; nucleotides outside the gene matches: 14. CDR3 nucleotide sequence: TGTGCCAGCAGTCACGAAAAGCTAGCGGGAGTGGCTAATGAGCAGTTCTTC. Protein product: CASSHEKLAGVANEQFF.

This clonotype was recorded many times. V and J are TRBV29-1 and TRBJ1-1, with D uncertain. The CDR3 is 11 amino acids. Between the trimmed V and J ends, which lost 6 bases and 5 bases, there was a span of 10 bases. Germline-derived CDR1 and CDR2 are SQVTM and ANQGSEA. The CDR3 DNA reads as TGCAGCGTCGTTTCCGGGACTGAAGCTTTCTTT. It encodes CSVVSGTEAFF.

This clonotype was found a few times. The chain carries TRBV7-6 and TRBJ1-2, with D tentatively TRBD1 (5 bases). The CDR3 has 15 residues. Germline CDR1 and CDR2: SGHVS and FNYEAQ. The V and J ends lost 4 bases and 4 bases respectively, with 16 bases between them. CDR3 loop: CASSSSPGGGYGYTF. DNA for the CDR3: TGTGCCAGCAGCTCATCCCCAGGCGGGGGCTATGGCTACACCTTC.

J is TRBJ1-3 and V is TRBV12-3 or TRBV12-4, with D unclear. The CDR3 is 17 amino acids. V lost 3 bases, J lost 0 bases, and 15 bases lay in between. The CDR3 spells CASSFDTTLSSGNTIYF. The CDR3 DNA follows: TGTGCCAGCAGTTTTGACACTACCCTCAGCTCTGGAAACACCATATATTTT.

The chain joins TRBV12-3 or TRBV12-4 to TRBJ1-1; 10 positions match TRBD1. V trimming: 8 bases; J trimming: 9 bases; junction bases outside the gene matches: 12. The CDR3 spans 14 residues. In DNA form, the CDR3 reads TGTGCCAGCGGCATAGCCCGGACAGGGGGGAAAGCTTTCTTT. Its translation: CASGIARTGGKAFF.

This clonotype has just a few counts. The chain recombines TRBV28 with TRBJ2-1, with 8 nucleotides matching TRBD2. Germline values: CDR1 MDHEN, CDR2 SYDVKM. After removal of 6 bases from V and 1 base from J, the junction contained 5 bases not matched to a gene. The CDR3 has 15 residues. CDR3 region: CASRISGESYNEQFF. As DNA, the CDR3 is TGTGCCAGCAGAATTAGCGGGGAGTCCTACAATGAGCAGTTCTTC.

This clonotype was picked up many times. The chain links TRBV20-1 to TRBJ2-1, with D hard to call. Germline-derived CDR1 and CDR2 are DFQATT and SNEGSKA (reference sequence). The V end lost 3 bases, the J end lost 0 bases, and 9 bases lay between the germline ends. The CDR3 is 14 amino acids. CDR3 in amino acids: CSARVVFSYNEQFF. In DNA form, the CDR3 reads TGCAGTGCTAGGGTGGTCTTCTCCTACAATGAGCAGTTCTTC.

J is TRBJ2-5 and V is TRBV18; 9 nucleotides match TRBD1. Germline trimming cut 5 bases from V and 6 bases from J; bases unmatched to any gene: 10. The CDR3 has 15 residues. Per the germline V gene, CDR1 is KGHSH and CDR2 is LQKENI. The CDR3 reads CASSSGTGRSKTQYF. The CDR3 DNA reads TGTGCCAGCTCATCGGGGACAGGGAGGTCAAAGACCCAGTACTTC.

The J gene is TRBJ2-1, the V gene TRBV12-3 or TRBV12-4; TRBD2 matches at 13 bases. The CDR3 has 17 residues. With V trimmed by 5 bases and J by 2 bases, 6 bases remained unmatched. This CDR3 is CASSLEGLAGAYNEQFF. The CDR3 DNA reads as TGTGCCAGCAGTCTCGAAGGACTAGCGGGGGCCTACAATGAGCAGTTCTTC.

The chain is built from TRBV29-1 and TRBJ2-5; D is perhaps TRBD1 (6 bases). Germline lookup yields CDR1 SQVTM and CDR2 ANQGSEA. Trimming left V 4 bases short and J 7 bases short, with 13 bases between. The CDR3 is made up of 12 amino acids. Written as DNA, the CDR3 is TGCAGCGTTGGACAGGCCTCCGGGACCCAGTACTTC. Translated: CSVGQASGTQYF.

This clonotype was seen only once. V usage is TRBV5-1 and J usage is TRBJ2-7, with 11 positions matching TRBD1. V dropped 3 bases and J dropped 0; count of bases not matched to a gene: 2. Germline CDR1 and CDR2: SGHRS and YFSETQ. The CDR3 is 15 amino acids. CDR3 in DNA: TGCGCCAGCAGCTCCGGGACAGGGGGCTCCTACGAGCAGTACTTC. It yields the protein CASSSGTGGSYEQYF. Based on the CDR3 plus reference TRBV5-1 and TRBJ2-7, the full variable domain is KAGVTQTPRYLIKTRGQQVTLSCSPISGHRSVSWYQQTPGQGLQFLFEYFSETQRNKGNFPGRFSGRQFSNSRSEMNVSTLELGDSALYLCASSSGTGGSYEQYFGPGTRLTVT.

This clonotype turned up a few times. This rearrangement joins TRBV12-3 or TRBV12-4 to TRBJ2-4, with D perhaps matching TRBD1 (6 bases). This CDR3 region has 12 residues. The germline V and J ends were trimmed by 5 bases and 6 bases, with 8 bases remaining between them. In DNA form, the CDR3 reads TGTGCCAGCAGTATACAGGGAAACATTCAGTACTTC. This translates into CASSIQGNIQYF.

This clonotype showed up many times. CDR3 amino acids: CSALTGGNTIYF. CDR3 sequence (DNA): TGCAGCGCTCTGACAGGTGGAAACACCATATATTTT. This rearrangement joins TRBV29-1 to TRBJ1-3; tentatively, D is TRBD1 (6 bases). V was clipped by 7 bases and J by 3 bases, with 10 bases between them. The CDR3 is made up of 12 amino acids. The germline CDR1 and CDR2 sequences are SQVTM and ANQGSEA.

This clonotype was observed a few times. The rearrangement links TRBV2 to TRBJ2-2, with TRBD2 matching over 9 bases. CDR1 is SNHLY and CDR2 is FYNNEI in the germline V gene. The CDR3 is 15 residues long. V shed 6 bases and J 5 bases; nucleotides not matched to a gene: 7. This chain's CDR3 is CASRVIAGETGELFF. The CDR3 bases are TGTGCCAGCAGAGTTATAGCGGGGGAAACCGGGGAGCTGTTTTTT.

In this sample, this clonotype turned up a few times. The genes are TRBV7-9 and TRBJ1-2; D is perhaps TRBD1 (5 bases). Germline CDR1 is SEHNR and CDR2 is FQNEAQ (reference sequence). The ends were cut back, 4 bases at V and 6 bases at J, with 24 bases in the middle. The CDR3 sequence is 17 residues long. Here the CDR3 reads CASSSPLARAWGNGYTF. CDR3 nucleotide sequence: TGTGCCAGCAGCTCCCCCCTTGCCAGGGCTTGGGGAAATGGCTACACCTTC.

The chain carries TRBV3-1 and TRBJ1-1; D may be TRBD1 (5 bases). Germline V lookup: CDR1 LGHDT, CDR2 YNNKEL (reference sequence). V lost 3 bases, J lost 4 bases, and 18 bases lay in between. The CDR3 has 16 amino acids. The CDR3 loop reads CASSHTRSTGGTEAFF. CDR3 nucleotide sequence: TGTGCCAGCAGCCACACTCGCAGTACAGGAGGCACTGAAGCTTTCTTT. Full variable domain (outside the CDR3, taken from reference TRBV3-1 and TRBJ1-1): DTAVSQTPKYLVTQMGNDKSIKCEQNLGHDTMYWYKQDSKKFLKIMFSYNNKELIINETVPNRFSPKSPDKAHLNLHINSLELGDSAVYFCASSHTRSTGGTEAFFGQGTRLTVV.

This clonotype showed up many times. The V call is TRBV30, the J call TRBJ2-1; either TRBD1 or TRBD2 may supply D (6 bases each). Trimming left V 0 bases short and J 9 bases short, with 12 bases between. The germline CDR1 and CDR2 sequences are GTSNPN and SVGIG (reference sequence). The CDR3 length is 13 residues. CDR3 sequence: CAWSVLQGGEQFF. The CDR3 coding sequence is TGTGCCTGGAGTGTTCTACAGGGAGGTGAGCAGTTCTTC.

This clonotype was detected a few times. The chain is built from TRBV20-1 and TRBJ2-7; TRBD2 agrees at 11 bases. The V segment lost 6 bases and the J segment 1 base; nucleotides outside the gene matches: 14. The CDR3 totals 17 residues. Germline V CDR1 and CDR2: DFQATT, SNEGSKA (reference sequence). CDR3 sequence (DNA): TGCAGTGCGAGGGGGACTAGCGGAGCCCCCCCGTCCTACGAGCAGTACTTC. This gives the protein CSARGTSGAPPSYEQYF.